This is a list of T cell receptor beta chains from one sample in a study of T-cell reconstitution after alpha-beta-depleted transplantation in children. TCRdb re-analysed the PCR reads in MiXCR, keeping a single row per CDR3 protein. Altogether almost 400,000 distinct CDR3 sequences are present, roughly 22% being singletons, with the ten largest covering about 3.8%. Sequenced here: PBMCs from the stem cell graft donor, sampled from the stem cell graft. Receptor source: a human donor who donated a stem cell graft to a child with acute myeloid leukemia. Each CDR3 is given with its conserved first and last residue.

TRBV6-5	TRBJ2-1	CASSYGQGKQFF
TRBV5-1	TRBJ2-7	CASSLEPGLAGEQYF
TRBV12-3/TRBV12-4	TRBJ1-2	CASSPDIAQGYTF
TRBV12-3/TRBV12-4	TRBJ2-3	CASSFLVTSGRATDTQYF
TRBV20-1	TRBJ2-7	CSGGSTYEQYF
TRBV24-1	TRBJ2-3	CATSDRRDTQYF
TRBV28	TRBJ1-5	CASSYQPQHF
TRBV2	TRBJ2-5	CASNREGRQETQYF
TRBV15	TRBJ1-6	CATSRDLLTGVDSPLHF
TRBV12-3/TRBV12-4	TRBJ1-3	CASSLARRSTTGNTIYF